The 10 T cell receptor beta chains below were found in one sample sequenced in a study of cytomegalovirus exposure and HLA in healthy donors. Method: immunoSEQ multiplex PCR; TCRdb's copy keeps in-frame clones and lacks some. Of around 300,000 clones listed, approximately 90% were seen once; the top ten hold roughly 1%. Sequencing was done on a sample of PBMCs. The receptors come from a woman between 18 and 30 years old in good health and CMV-seronegative.

The chain is built from TRBV27 and TRBJ1-2, with a possible D match to TRBD1 (6 bases). In germline, CDR1 is MNHEY, CDR2 SMNVEV (reference sequence). The length of the CDR3 is 13 residues. Trimming stripped 2 bases from V and 6 bases from J, with 10 bases between. CDR3 coding DNA: TGTGCCAGCAGTTTAGCGGGGGCCCATGGCTACACCTTC. Translation gives CASSLAGAHGYTF.

The rearrangement uses TRBV19 and TRBJ2-2; perhaps TRBD1 as D (5 bases). V shed 8 bases and J shed 4 bases, with 14 bases lying between them. This CDR3 contains 14 residues. CDR1 and CDR2 from the germline V gene are LNHDA and SQIVND (reference sequence). The CDR3 sequence is CASHRTISTGELFF. In DNA form, the CDR3 reads TGTGCCAGTCACAGGACAATCAGCACCGGGGAGCTGTTTTTT.

This chain links TRBV6-5 with TRBJ2-5; 7 nucleotides line up with TRBD2. This CDR3 is 14 amino acids long. The V segment lost 5 bases and the J segment 1 base; nucleotides outside the gene matches: 4. Germline CDR1 and CDR2: MNHEY and SVGAGI. CDR3 bases: TGTGCCAGCAGTACCGTAGCGGGCCAAGAGACCCAGTACTTC. Its translation is CASSTVAGQETQYF.

This CDR3 reads CASSLVGGKNEQYF. The CDR3 nucleotides read TGTGCCAGCAGCTTAGTGGGGGGGAAAAACGAGCAGTACTTC. This rearrangement joins TRBV5-4 to TRBJ2-7, with 7 bases that match TRBD2. The trim removed 2 bases at V and 5 bases at J, leaving 7 bases unmatched. The germline gives CDR1 SGHNT, CDR2 YYREEE (reference sequence). This CDR3 contains 14 residues.

The chain uses TRBV4-1 and TRBJ2-5, with a tentative D call TRBD2 (6 bases). V was cut by 2 bases and J by 1 base, with 14 bases left in between. The CDR3 covers 16 residues. CDR1 and CDR2 from the germline V gene are MGHRA and YSYEKL. CDR3 nucleotide sequence: TGCGCCAGCAGCCAAAACTCGGCTAGCGCCCAAGAGACCCAGTACTTC. This sequence encodes CASSQNSASAQETQYF.

V is TRBV13 and J is TRBJ2-5, with a possible D match to TRBD1 (6 bases). Germline CDR1 PRHDT, CDR2 FYEKMQ (reference sequence). Trimming removed 5 bases from V and 1 base from J, with 11 bases in between. The CDR3 covers 14 residues. CDR3 sequence: CASSLMTGQETQYF. DNA of the CDR3: TGTGCCAGCAGCCTAATGACAGGCCAAGAGACCCAGTACTTC.

The chain joins TRBV6-1 to TRBJ2-2; no clear D gene. V lost 7 bases and J 2 bases, leaving 5 bases between the germline ends. CDR1 and CDR2 from the germline V gene are MNHNS and SASEGT. CDR3 length: 12 residues. The CDR3 coding sequence is TGTGCCAGCACGTTTAACACCGGGGAGCTGTTTTTT. This translates into CASTFNTGELFF.

This chain connects TRBV27 to TRBJ2-1, with 7 bases aligning to TRBD2. CDR1 is MNHEY, CDR2 SMNVEV, per germline (reference sequence). V gave up 6 bases and J gave up 0 bases; unmatched junction bases: 8. The CDR3 length is 16 residues. The CDR3 here is CASSSQRGSSYNEQFF. The CDR3 region has the DNA TGTGCCAGCAGCTCCCAGCGGGGTAGCTCCTACAATGAGCAGTTCTTC.

The chain recombines TRBV30 with TRBJ2-3; D is undetermined. Germline loops: CDR1 GTSNPN, CDR2 SVGIG (reference sequence). This CDR3 is built from 13 residues. Trimming took 0 bases from V and 2 from J, leaving 6 bases between them. DNA for the CDR3: TGTGCCTGGAGTGTACTGAACACAGATACGCAGTATTTT. Translated, it gives CAWSVLNTDTQYF.

The V and J genes are TRBV29-1 and TRBJ2-2, with D perhaps TRBD1 (5 bases). The CDR3 spans 14 residues. Trimming cost V 4 bases and J 0 bases, with 9 bases left between them. Germline loops: CDR1 SQVTM, CDR2 ANQGSEA. CDR3 in amino acids: CSVVQGANTGELFF. The DNA of the CDR3 is TGCAGCGTTGTTCAGGGCGCGAACACCGGGGAGCTGTTTTTT.